The rows below give T cell receptor beta chains drawn from one sample of a study of OX40 agonist ivuxolimab in advanced cancers. Clones were read by immunoSEQ multiplex PCR, and TCRdb kept only the in-frame ones, dropping some. The sample yields approximately 100,000 clones, approximately 85% seen once. The specimen was CD4+ or CD8+ T cells sorted from blood, collected in a trial of the OX40 agonist ivuxolimab. Every receptor here comes from an adult with an advanced solid tumor such as melanoma, head and neck, liver or kidney cancer. Both conserved end residues are part of each CDR3. The order of the fields is D gene, V gene, J gene, clone size, CDR3 DNA, CDR3 protein. A D gene is named only where the DNA matches it firmly. Clone size is shown for a subset of rows, as once, few, many or a class of expanded clone.

d_call: NA; v_call: TRBV5-1; j_call: TRBJ2-7; clone_size: NA; cdr3_nt: TGCGCCAGCAGCTTGATCCCGGCAGAACAAATCTACGAGCAGTACTTC; cdr3_aa: CASSLIPAEQIYEQYF
d_call: NA; v_call: TRBV2; j_call: TRBJ2-1; clone_size: NA; cdr3_nt: TGTGCCAGCAGGGAGGACTACAATGAGCAGTTCTTC; cdr3_aa: CASREDYNEQFF
d_call: TRBD2; v_call: TRBV5-1; j_call: TRBJ2-3; clone_size: NA; cdr3_nt: TGCGCCAGCAGCTTGGGGACTAGCGGTGATACGCAGTATTTT; cdr3_aa: CASSLGTSGDTQYF
d_call: NA; v_call: TRBV15; j_call: TRBJ2-2; clone_size: NA; cdr3_nt: TGTGCCACCAGCAGAGAGGGCAGGGACACCGGGGAGCTGTTTTTT; cdr3_aa: CATSREGRDTGELFF
d_call: TRBD2; v_call: TRBV2; j_call: TRBJ2-3; clone_size: NA; cdr3_nt: TGTGCCAGCAGTCAAGGACTAGCGGGAGGCTATAGCACAGATACGCAGTATTTT; cdr3_aa: CASSQGLAGGYSTDTQYF
d_call: NA; v_call: TRBV5-4; j_call: TRBJ2-1; clone_size: NA; cdr3_nt: TGTGCCAGCCCAGGCCAGCCGGGACATCCACTCCAAGAGCAGTTCTTC; cdr3_aa: CASPGQPGHPLQEQFF
d_call: TRBD1; v_call: TRBV4-2; j_call: TRBJ2-7; clone_size: few; cdr3_nt: TGTGCCAGCAGCCAGGAGGGACAGGGGATCTCCTACGAGCAGTACTTC; cdr3_aa: CASSQEGQGISYEQYF
d_call: NA; v_call: TRBV4-1; j_call: TRBJ2-7; clone_size: NA; cdr3_nt: TGCGCCAGCAGCCAAGTTGGGGGTCTCTACGAGCAGTACTTC; cdr3_aa: CASSQVGGLYEQYF
d_call: NA; v_call: TRBV7-9; j_call: TRBJ2-5; clone_size: NA; cdr3_nt: TGTGCCAGCAGCTTACTGGGGGAGACCCAGTACTTC; cdr3_aa: CASSLLGETQYF
d_call: TRBD2; v_call: TRBV5-1; j_call: TRBJ2-2; clone_size: NA; cdr3_nt: TGCGCCAGCAGCTTCCAGCGGGAGCGAGACGGGGAGCTGTTTTTT; cdr3_aa: CASSFQRERDGELFF
d_call: NA; v_call: TRBV7-9; j_call: TRBJ2-7; clone_size: few; cdr3_nt: TGTGCCAGCAGCTTAACGACAGGTATCGGCGAGCAGTACTTC; cdr3_aa: CASSLTTGIGEQYF
d_call: NA; v_call: TRBV7-9; j_call: TRBJ2-7; clone_size: NA; cdr3_nt: TGTGCCAGCAGCTTACAATACGAGCAGTACTTC; cdr3_aa: CASSLQYEQYF
d_call: TRBD2; v_call: TRBV18; j_call: TRBJ2-1; clone_size: NA; cdr3_nt: TGTGCCAGCTCTATAGCGGGAACTACTACCGAGCAGTTCTTC; cdr3_aa: CASSIAGTTTEQFF
d_call: NA; v_call: TRBV14; j_call: TRBJ1-2; clone_size: NA; cdr3_nt: TGTGCCAGCAGCCAAGATCTGGACAGAACGTATGGCTACACCTTC; cdr3_aa: CASSQDLDRTYGYTF
d_call: NA; v_call: TRBV7-9; j_call: TRBJ1-6; clone_size: NA; cdr3_nt: TGTGCCAGCAGCTTAACGGGGAATTCACCCCTCCACTTT; cdr3_aa: CASSLTGNSPLHF
d_call: NA; v_call: TRBV10-3; j_call: TRBJ1-1; clone_size: NA; cdr3_nt: TGTGCCATCAGAGATGTTGAGTCGGGGGTAGCTTTCTTT; cdr3_aa: CAIRDVESGVAFF
d_call: TRBD2; v_call: TRBV19; j_call: TRBJ2-5; clone_size: NA; cdr3_nt: TGTGCCAGTGGGACTAGATTTTCTCGTGGGCAAGAGACCCAGTACTTC; cdr3_aa: CASGTRFSRGQETQYF
d_call: NA; v_call: TRBV5-1; j_call: TRBJ2-7; clone_size: NA; cdr3_nt: TGCGCCAGCAGCCCCGGCGGGGGAGGGGGCGAAGGAGACGAGCAGTACTTC; cdr3_aa: CASSPGGGGGEGDEQYF
d_call: NA; v_call: TRBV11-3; j_call: TRBJ2-3; clone_size: NA; cdr3_nt: TGTGCCAGCAGCTTAGGGGCCCAGGCGGATACGCAGTATTTT; cdr3_aa: CASSLGAQADTQYF
d_call: TRBD1; v_call: TRBV27; j_call: TRBJ2-7; clone_size: NA; cdr3_nt: TGTGCCAGCAGTTTAAATCCCGGGACAGTCTACGAGCAGTACTTC; cdr3_aa: CASSLNPGTVYEQYF
d_call: TRBD1; v_call: TRBV2; j_call: TRBJ2-3; clone_size: NA; cdr3_nt: TGTGCCAGCACCCTTCAGACAGGGGGCTCAGATACGCAGTATTTT; cdr3_aa: CASTLQTGGSDTQYF
d_call: TRBD2; v_call: TRBV28; j_call: TRBJ2-7; clone_size: NA; cdr3_nt: TGTGCCAGCAGTTCTCTTGACTGGACTAGCGGGGGCTCCTACGAGCAGTACTTC; cdr3_aa: CASSSLDWTSGGSYEQYF
d_call: TRBD1; v_call: TRBV9; j_call: TRBJ2-5; clone_size: NA; cdr3_nt: TGTGCCAGCAGCGTAGGACAGGGGGCCGGAGAGACCCAGTACTTC; cdr3_aa: CASSVGQGAGETQYF
d_call: NA; v_call: TRBV5-1; j_call: TRBJ1-1; clone_size: NA; cdr3_nt: TGCGCCAGCAGCTTGGGTCTTACAGGCCAGGAAGCTTTCTTT; cdr3_aa: CASSLGLTGQEAFF
d_call: NA; v_call: TRBV11-2; j_call: TRBJ2-5; clone_size: few; cdr3_nt: TGTGCCAGCAGTCGGGGAGGACTTCAAGAGACCCAGTACTTC; cdr3_aa: CASSRGGLQETQYF
d_call: TRBD1; v_call: TRBV19; j_call: TRBJ2-7; clone_size: NA; cdr3_nt: TGTGCCAGTAGTATTAGGGACAGTTCCTACGAGCAGTACTTC; cdr3_aa: CASSIRDSSYEQYF
d_call: NA; v_call: TRBV19; j_call: TRBJ2-1; clone_size: NA; cdr3_nt: TGTGCCAGTAGTGCCCAGACTGTGTACAATGAGCAGTTCTTC; cdr3_aa: CASSAQTVYNEQFF
d_call: NA; v_call: TRBV21-1; j_call: TRBJ1-5; clone_size: NA; cdr3_nt: TGTGCCAGCAGCAACCGGGGACAACCTTATCAGCCCCAGCATTTT; cdr3_aa: CASSNRGQPYQPQHF
d_call: NA; v_call: TRBV2; j_call: TRBJ2-2; clone_size: once; cdr3_nt: TGTGCCAGCACTGCTTTTGCACAAAACACCGGGGAGCTGTTTTTT; cdr3_aa: CASTAFAQNTGELFF
d_call: NA; v_call: TRBV9; j_call: TRBJ2-3; clone_size: NA; cdr3_nt: TGTGCCAGCAGCGCGTCGGGGGATACGCAGTATTTT; cdr3_aa: CASSASGDTQYF
d_call: NA; v_call: TRBV27; j_call: TRBJ2-3; clone_size: NA; cdr3_nt: TGTGCCAGCAGTTTAAGCTCCACAGATACGCAGTATTTT; cdr3_aa: CASSLSSTDTQYF
d_call: NA; v_call: TRBV7-9; j_call: TRBJ1-2; clone_size: NA; cdr3_nt: TGTGCCAGCAGCTTAGCCGACGCTAACTATGGCTACACCTTC; cdr3_aa: CASSLADANYGYTF
d_call: NA; v_call: TRBV28; j_call: TRBJ2-1; clone_size: NA; cdr3_nt: TGTGCCAGCAGTGCAGGACACAATGAGCAGTTCTTC; cdr3_aa: CASSAGHNEQFF
d_call: TRBD2; v_call: TRBV5-1; j_call: TRBJ2-7; clone_size: NA; cdr3_nt: TGCGCCAGCAGCGGGACTACTTCCTCCTACGAGCAGTACTTC; cdr3_aa: CASSGTTSSYEQYF
d_call: NA; v_call: TRBV5-4; j_call: TRBJ2-3; clone_size: NA; cdr3_nt: TGTGCCAGCAGCTTGGGGGAGTACAGCACAGATACGCAGTATTTT; cdr3_aa: CASSLGEYSTDTQYF
d_call: NA; v_call: TRBV28; j_call: TRBJ2-3; clone_size: NA; cdr3_nt: TGTGCCAGCAGCCTAGGGGGACGGGTGGGTAGCACAGATACGCAGTATTTT; cdr3_aa: CASSLGGRVGSTDTQYF
d_call: NA; v_call: TRBV19; j_call: TRBJ2-1; clone_size: NA; cdr3_nt: TGTGCCAGTAGTTCATCCTCCCACAATGAGCAGTTCTTC; cdr3_aa: CASSSSSHNEQFF
d_call: NA; v_call: TRBV6-6; j_call: TRBJ1-2; clone_size: NA; cdr3_nt: TGTGCCAGCAGTTTCTCATCGGCGGCGTTGGGCTACACCTTC; cdr3_aa: CASSFSSAALGYTF
d_call: NA; v_call: TRBV10-3; j_call: TRBJ2-2; clone_size: NA; cdr3_nt: TGTGCCATCAGTGGCGGGTCCGTCGAAGGGGAGCTGTTTTTT; cdr3_aa: CAISGGSVEGELFF
d_call: NA; v_call: TRBV25-1; j_call: TRBJ2-2; clone_size: NA; cdr3_nt: TGTGCCAGCAGGGTCCCGGGGGCCGGGGAGCTGTTTTTT; cdr3_aa: CASRVPGAGELFF
d_call: TRBD1; v_call: TRBV6-5; j_call: TRBJ1-6; clone_size: NA; cdr3_nt: TGTGCCAGCAGCACCGGACAGGAAGGGTCACCCCTCCACTTT; cdr3_aa: CASSTGQEGSPLHF
d_call: NA; v_call: TRBV6-5; j_call: TRBJ1-2; clone_size: few; cdr3_nt: TGTGCCACCGGTCCGGGGAGAGGGTATGGCTACACCTTC; cdr3_aa: CATGPGRGYGYTF